These T cell receptor beta chains were read from a single sample in a study of regulatory T cells in long-lasting Graves disease. Each CDR3 protein gets one entry after TCRdb re-called the multiplex PCR reads with MiXCR. The table includes 400,000 to 500,000 distinct CDR3 sequences, 13% to 15% detected once. A further study also used this sample, focusing on T cells in Graves' hyperthyroidism and ophthalmopathy.

This specimen was peripheral blood mononuclear cells (PBMCs), taken at new diagnosis, from a patient treated with antithyroid drugs. Receptor source: a woman aged 45-59 years with Graves disease. The CDR3 runs from the conserved cysteine through the conserved F or W. A D gene is named only where the DNA matches it firmly. Not all rows give a size; the values are once, few, many and, for expanded clones, a class.

j_call clone_size v_call d_call cdr3_nt cdr3_aa
TRBJ1-2 many TRBV12-3/TRBV12-4 . TGTGCCAGCAGTTTAGTCGGCCGGGACTATGGCTACACCTTC CASSLVGRDYGYTF
TRBJ1-1 many TRBV2 . TGTGCCAGCAGTGGACACTTGAACACTGAAGCTTTCTTT CASSGHLNTEAFF
TRBJ2-5 . TRBV19 TRBD1 TGTGCCAGTAGTACGGGACAGCAGAAAGAGACCCAGTACTTC CASSTGQQKETQYF
TRBJ1-4 many TRBV7-9 . TGTGCCAGCAGCTTAAGGGACCATAATGAAAAACTGTTTTTT CASSLRDHNEKLFF
TRBJ2-7 many TRBV28 TRBD2 TGTGCCAGCAGTTACGCCCTAGGTCGGGGGGTCGGCTCCTACGAGCAGTACTTC CASSYALGRGVGSYEQYF
TRBJ1-4 many TRBV19 . TGTGCCAGTACCGGGACCGGAGGGGAAAAACTGTTTTTT CASTGTGGEKLFF
TRBJ2-5 . TRBV20-1 . TGCAGTGCTAGAGATAAGGGGGGAAGGCTAGCGGCCTACAATGAGCAGTACTTC CSARDKGGRLAAYNEQYF
TRBJ2-3 many TRBV12-3/TRBV12-4 TRBD2 TGTGCCAGCAGTTCAACAGGGGAGACTAGCGGGACGCCACCGACTAGCACAGATACGCAGTATTTT CASSSTGETSGTPPTSTDTQYF
TRBJ2-5 many TRBV3-1 . TGTGCCAGCAGCCAGCGGGGGACAGGAGAGACCCAGTACTTC CASSQRGTGETQYF
TRBJ1-4 . TRBV5-6 . TGTGCCAGCTCTGCCTCCGGGTTTGATGAAAAACTGTTTTTT CASSASGFDEKLFF
TRBJ1-5 . TRBV19 . TGTGCCAGTAGTATGGGGCCAGGCAATCAGCCCCAGCATTTT CASSMGPGNQPQHF
TRBJ2-5 few TRBV5-1 . TGCGCCAGCAGCTTGAATGACGGACAAGAGACCCAGTACTTC CASSLNDGQETQYF
TRBJ2-1 many TRBV7-2 TRBD2 TGTGCCAGCAGCTTAGGAAAAGGACTAGCGGGTGGTTACAATGAGCAGTTCTTC CASSLGKGLAGGYNEQFF
TRBJ2-2 many TRBV7-9 TRBD2 TGTGCCAGCAGCGCTACCGATCGACTAGCGGGAGTCCCCGGGGAGCTGTTTTTT CASSATDRLAGVPGELFF
TRBJ2-5 many TRBV28 . TGTGCCAGCCAGGGACCCCCACGTTTCGGGACCCAGTACTTC CASQGPPRFGTQYF
TRBJ2-7 many TRBV30 . TGTGCCTCCAGGATGCATTCCTACGAGCAGTACTTC CASRMHSYEQYF
TRBJ2-2 . TRBV5-1 TRBD2 TGCGCCAGCAGCCACGGCGGACTAGCGGGAGTGGACGGGGAGCTGTTTTTT CASSHGGLAGVDGELFF
TRBJ2-7 many TRBV28 TRBD1 TGTGCCAGCAGTTCGCCGGGACAGGGGGCGTCCTACGAGCAGTACTTC CASSSPGQGASYEQYF
TRBJ2-3 many TRBV28 TRBD1 TGTGCCAGCAGTTCGGGACAGTTCACAGATACGCAGTATTTT CASSSGQFTDTQYF
TRBJ2-5 few TRBV28 . TGTGCCAGCAGACGCCCGGCGGGCAGGGCTGTGGAGACCCAGTACTTC CASRRPAGRAVETQYF
TRBJ2-7 many TRBV27 TRBD2 TGTGCCAGCAGTTCTCCAAGCGGGAGATACGAGCAGTACTTC CASSSPSGRYEQYF
TRBJ2-7 . TRBV15 . TGTGCCACCAGCTCAACTACCACCTACGAGCAGTACTTC CATSSTTTYEQYF
TRBJ2-1 . TRBV6-2/TRBV6-3 TRBD2 TGTGCCAGCAGTCGAAAGCGGGAGGGCATCTATGAGCAGTTCTTC CASSRKREGIYEQFF
TRBJ2-1 . TRBV2 TRBD2 TGTGCCAGCAGCTTAGGGGGACTAGGGTTTCTTGAGCAGTTCTTC CASSLGGLGFLEQFF
TRBJ2-5 many TRBV7-3 . TGTGCCAGCAGCTTAGGGCCGGGCCCGCAAGAGACCCAGTACTTC CASSLGPGPQETQYF
TRBJ2-7 . TRBV27 . TGTGCCAGCAGGCTCCGGGGGGCGTCCTCCTACGAGCAGTACTTC CASRLRGASSYEQYF